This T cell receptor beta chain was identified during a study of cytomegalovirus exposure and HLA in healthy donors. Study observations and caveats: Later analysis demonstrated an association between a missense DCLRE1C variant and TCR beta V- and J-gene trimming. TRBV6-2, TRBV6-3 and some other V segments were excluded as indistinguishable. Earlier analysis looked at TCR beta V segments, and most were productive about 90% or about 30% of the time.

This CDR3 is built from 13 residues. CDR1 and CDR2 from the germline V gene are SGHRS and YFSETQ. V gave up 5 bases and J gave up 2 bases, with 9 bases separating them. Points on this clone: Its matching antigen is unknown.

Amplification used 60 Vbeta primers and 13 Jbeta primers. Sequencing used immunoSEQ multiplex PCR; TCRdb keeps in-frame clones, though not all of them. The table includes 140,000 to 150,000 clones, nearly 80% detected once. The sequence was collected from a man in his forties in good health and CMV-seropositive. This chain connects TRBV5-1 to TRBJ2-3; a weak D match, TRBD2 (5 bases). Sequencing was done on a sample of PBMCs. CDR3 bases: TGCGCCAGCAGAACTAGTCCCACAGATACGCAGTATTTT. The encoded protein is CASRTSPTDTQYF.